This TCR beta chain emerged from a study of resident and recirculating memory T cells in vitiligo. Germline V gene lookup returns CDR1 SNHLY and CDR2 FYNNEI. The CDR3 totals 14 residues. Trimming took 6 bases from V and 2 from J, leaving 14 bases between them. Measured with immunoSEQ multiplex PCR; TCRdb has only the in-frame clones, and not every one. The sample yields fewer than 85,000 clones, under 95% seen once. The source material was blood. The chain has TRBV2 and TRBJ2-7; the D gene is possibly TRBD2 (5 bases). This receptor was taken from a male donor with vitiligo. The CDR3 loop reads CASRAALGTYEQYF. CDR3 nucleotides: TGTGCCAGCAGGGCGGCACTAGGGACCTACGAGCAGTACTTC.